The source of this T cell receptor beta chain is a study of cytomegalovirus exposure and HLA in healthy donors. Likely unrecorded immune exposures existed in these nominally healthy donors. With 60 Vbeta and 13 Jbeta primers, the PCR was carried out. Measured with immunoSEQ multiplex PCR; TCRdb has only the in-frame clones, and not every one. The sample holds 100,000 to 150,000 clones, over 75% seen once. Regarding the study as a whole: What TCR beta sequences reportedly achieved was accurate prediction of HLA-A and HLA-B alleles in most subjects. In all likelihood, a cluster of highly shared sequence variants was a sequencing artifact.

Trimming at V came to 3 bases and at J to 7 bases, leaving 8 bases not matched to a gene. This CDR3 spans 14 amino acids. Germline V gene data show CDR1 as SGHDT and CDR2 as YYEEEE. As for this clone: What it binds is unknown.

This TCR derives from a woman between 35 and 50 years old in good health and CMV-seropositive. This chain uses TRBV5-6 with TRBJ2-7, with 9 nucleotides matching TRBD2. The sequenced sample was PBMCs. CDR3 in DNA: TGTGCCAGCAGCTCAATAGCGGGAGTCTGGGAGCAGTACTTC. This sequence encodes CASSSIAGVWEQYF.